Each of the 25 T cell receptor beta chains below was sequenced from the same sample in a study of shared clonotypes between healthy human individuals. Sequenced by immunoSEQ multiplex PCR; TCRdb stores in-frame clones only, minus some. Of some 2,100,000 clones listed, around 95% are singletons. The sample consisted of naive CD4+ T cells sorted from blood. Subset of the sample: CD45RA+ positively selected. The source of these receptors is a man between 18 and 35 years old in good health.

As for this clone: In the same sample, other DNA sequences code for this CDR3. This chain uses TRBV5-1 with TRBJ1-2, with a tentative D call TRBD1 (5 bases). In germline, CDR1 is SGHRS, CDR2 YFSETQ. With 2 bases removed from V and 2 bases from J, the gap between germline ends came to 10 bases. The CDR3 spans 14 residues. CDR3 protein: CASSLTGDNYGYTF. The CDR3 nucleotides read TGCGCCAGCAGCTTAACAGGCGACAACTATGGCTACACCTTC.

On this clone itself: Other DNA variants within this sample encode the same CDR3. The rearrangement uses TRBV30 and TRBJ2-7, with D possibly TRBD1 on 6 matching bases. Germline V gives CDR1 GTSNPN, CDR2 SVGIG (reference sequence). This CDR3 is 12 amino acids long. V lost 1 base, J lost 2 bases, and 6 bases lay in between. CDR3 nucleotides: TGTGCCTGGAGTGGGACAGCCTACGAGCAGTACTTC. Translated: CAWSGTAYEQYF.

V is TRBV5-1 and J is TRBJ1-2; D perhaps matches TRBD1 (5 bases). There are 17 residues in the CDR3. V was cut by 0 bases and J by 2 bases, with 17 bases left in between. Germline loops: CDR1 SGHRS, CDR2 YFSETQ. The CDR3 DNA reads TGCGCCAGCAGCTTGGAGGCAGGGCGGTGGATAAACTATGGCTACACCTTC. Translation gives CASSLEAGRWINYGYTF.

The chain joins TRBV25-1 to TRBJ1-4; D unresolved. This CDR3 spans 13 amino acids. V was clipped by 6 bases and J by 3 bases, with 8 bases between them. Germline loops: CDR1 MGHDK, CDR2 SYGVNS. As DNA, the CDR3 is TGTGCCAGCAGACAGCGGGCTAATGAAAAACTGTTTTTT. Translating gives CASRQRANEKLFF. Supplemented by reference TRBV25-1 and TRBJ1-4, the full variable domain reads EADIYQTPRYLVIGTGKKITLECSQTMGHDKMYWYQQDPGMELHLIHYSYGVNSTEKGDLSSESTVSRIRTEHFPLTLESARPSHTSQYLCASRQRANEKLFFGSGTQLSVL.

The rearrangement joins TRBV5-1 to TRBJ1-4; D is possibly TRBD1 (5 bases). This CDR3 region has 15 residues. The germline V gene has CDR1 SGHRS and CDR2 YFSETQ. V was trimmed by 2 bases and J by 5 bases, leaving 13 bases between them. In DNA, the CDR3 is TGCGCCAGCAGCTTCGGAGGGGCTTCCAATGAAAAACTGTTTTTT. Translation gives CASSFGGASNEKLFF.

V is TRBV7-9 and J is TRBJ2-1, with 8 bases lining up with TRBD2. V shed 4 bases, J shed 5 bases, and the junction held 7 bases outside the gene matches. The CDR3 covers 15 residues. Germline CDR1 and CDR2: SEHNR and FQNEAQ (reference sequence). CDR3 DNA: TGTGCCAGCAGCTCGATGACTAGCGCGAACAATGAGCAGTTCTTC. Translated: CASSSMTSANNEQFF. The full variable domain, in which reference TRBV7-9 and TRBJ2-1 provide the parts outside the CDR3, is DTGVSQNPRHKITKRGQNVTFRCDPISEHNRLYWYRQTLGQGPEFLTYFQNEAQLEKSRLLSDRFSAERPKGSFSTLEIQRTEQGDSAMYLCASSSMTSANNEQFFGPGTRLTVL.

The J gene is TRBJ1-2, the V gene TRBV28; 8 bases are a match to TRBD1. V dropped 4 bases and J dropped 3; count of bases not matched to a gene: 4. The CDR3 extends over 14 amino acids. Per the germline V gene, CDR1 is MDHEN and CDR2 is SYDVKM. The CDR3 protein is CASSSQGEYYGYTF. Here the CDR3 DNA reads TGTGCCAGCAGTTCACAGGGGGAGTACTATGGCTACACCTTC.

This clone has only one observation. The chain is built from TRBV6-1 and TRBJ1-5; no clear D. This CDR3 is 15 amino acids long. The V end was cut by 2 bases, the J end by 6 bases, with 14 bases between. The V gene's germline CDR1 is MNHNS and CDR2 SASEGT. The CDR3 DNA is TGTGCCAGCAGTGAACCACACGGGGTTCTTCAGCCCCAGCATTTT. Amino acids: CASSEPHGVLQPQHF.

The chain couples TRBV28 to TRBJ2-7; TRBD1 aligns across 7 bases. The CDR3 sequence is 13 residues long. CDR1 is MDHEN and CDR2 is SYDVKM in the germline V gene. After removal of 5 bases from V and 4 bases from J, the junction contained 5 bases not matched to a gene. CDR3 nucleotides: TGTGCCAGCAGTCCCCAACAGGGGTACGAGCAGTACTTC. Protein product: CASSPQQGYEQYF.

This chain connects TRBV5-1 to TRBJ2-3, with TRBD2 matching over 7 bases. Germline CDR1 is SGHRS and CDR2 is YFSETQ. V trimming: 4 bases; J trimming: 5 bases; junction bases outside the gene matches: 7. The CDR3 totals 14 residues. The CDR3: CASSLVGGKDTQYF. The CDR3 region has the DNA TGCGCCAGCAGCCTAGTGGGAGGGAAAGATACGCAGTATTTT.

The rearrangement joins TRBV18 to TRBJ1-1; tentatively, D is TRBD1 (5 bases). Germline CDR1 is KGHSH and CDR2 is LQKENI. This CDR3 region has 13 residues. Trimming took 3 bases from V and 5 from J, leaving 10 bases between them. The CDR3, as DNA: TGTGCCAGCTCACCGATGGGGACGACTGAAGCTTTCTTT. Protein: CASSPMGTTEAFF. Complete variable domain (other parts from reference TRBV18 and TRBJ1-1): NAGVMQNPRHLVRRRGQEARLRCSPMKGHSHVYWYRQLPEEGLKFMVYLQKENIIDESGMPKERFSAEFPKEGPSILRIQQVVRGDSAAYFCASSPMGTTEAFFGQGTRLTVV.

The V call is TRBV18, the J call TRBJ1-3; TRBD1 aligns across 8 bases. Germline CDR1 is KGHSH and CDR2 is LQKENI. V lost 2 bases to trimming and J lost 1 base; unmatched junction nucleotides: 7. This CDR3 spans 17 amino acids. CDR3 residues: CASSPTQGAISGNTIYF. In DNA form, the CDR3 reads TGTGCCAGCTCACCAACCCAGGGGGCAATTTCTGGAAACACCATATATTTT.

This sequence joins TRBV29-1 and TRBJ2-5, with D unclear. V was shortened by 7 bases and J by 5 bases, with 11 bases between the two germline ends. The CDR3 extends over 11 amino acids. Per the germline V gene, CDR1 is SQVTM and CDR2 is ANQGSEA. As DNA, the CDR3 is TGCAGCGCCCTTCTACTCGAGACCCAGTACTTC. Translating it yields CSALLLETQYF.

Only one count was recorded for this clone. V gene TRBV19 combines with J gene TRBJ1-5, with 7 bases fitting TRBD1. The CDR3 is 17 residues long. Per germline, CDR1 LNHDA and CDR2 SQIVND (reference sequence). V dropped 5 bases and J dropped 8; count of bases not matched to a gene: 18. The CDR3 protein is CASSSDGRTGRWEPQHF. DNA of the CDR3: TGTGCCAGTAGTTCCGACGGGCGGACAGGCCGTTGGGAGCCCCAGCATTTT.

The chain employs TRBV5-1 and TRBJ2-7; 9 positions agree with TRBD1. The CDR3 is 17 residues long. Germline V gene lookup returns CDR1 SGHRS and CDR2 YFSETQ. Trimming took 0 bases from V and 3 from J; bases not matched to a gene: 10. For the CDR3, the DNA is TGCGCCAGCAGCTTGGCTTACACAGGGGGCAGGGGCTACGAGCAGTACTTC. This gives the protein CASSLAYTGGRGYEQYF.

This CDR3 is CASSLWGDEQYF. DNA for the CDR3: TGTGCCAGCAGCCTATGGGGGGACGAGCAGTACTTC. The chain links TRBV6-6 to TRBJ2-7; maybe TRBD2 (6 bases). With 6 bases removed from V and 5 bases from J, the gap between germline ends came to 11 bases. This CDR3 is 12 amino acids long. CDR1 is MNHNY and CDR2 is SVGAGI in the germline V gene (reference sequence).

The chain links TRBV11-2 to TRBJ1-1; no reliable D call. The CDR3 has 11 amino acids. Germline lookup yields CDR1 SGHAT and CDR2 FQNNGV. The V end lost 4 bases, the J end lost 11 bases, and 11 bases lay between the germline ends. The CDR3 sequence: CASSSGRTAFF. In nucleotides, the CDR3 is TGTGCCAGCAGCTCCGGGCGAACGGCTTTCTTT.

V is TRBV18 and J is TRBJ1-1; no reliable D call. V was shortened by 6 bases and J by 6 bases, with 11 bases between the two germline ends. The CDR3 loop spans 12 amino acids. The germline V gene encodes CDR1 KGHSH and CDR2 LQKENI. CDR3 sequence: CASSGAASEAFF. CDR3 nucleotide sequence: TGTGCCAGCTCCGGAGCAGCATCTGAAGCTTTCTTT.

The chain has TRBV25-1 and TRBJ2-1; D is undetermined. CDR1 and CDR2 from the germline V gene are MGHDK and SYGVNS. V was shortened by 1 base and J by 5 bases, with 9 bases between the two germline ends. The CDR3 has 14 residues. DNA of the CDR3: TGTGCCAGCAGTGAATCTGGGAAACACAATGAGCAGTTCTTC. Translating gives CASSESGKHNEQFF.

This chain joins TRBV11-3 and TRBJ2-2; maybe TRBD1 (5 bases). Germline V gene data show CDR1 as SGHNT and CDR2 as YENEEA. The V end lost 8 bases, the J end lost 3 bases, and 13 bases lay between the germline ends. This CDR3 has 14 residues. The CDR3 sequence: CASAGQGYTGELFF. CDR3 coding DNA: TGTGCCAGCGCTGGGCAGGGTTACACCGGGGAGCTGTTTTTT.

The rearrangement links TRBV6-6 to TRBJ2-3; D assignment may be TRBD1 or TRBD2 (6 bases each). CDR1 is MNHNY, CDR2 SVGAGI, per germline (reference sequence). Trimming cost V 4 bases and J 6 bases, with 17 bases left between them. The CDR3 runs to 15 residues. CDR3 amino acids: CASSSSGGPGDTQYF. The CDR3 nucleotides are TGTGCCAGCAGTTCATCCGGGGGCCCTGGGGATACGCAGTATTTT.

This sequence joins TRBV19 and TRBJ1-1; unclear D gene. The germline V gene has CDR1 LNHDA and CDR2 SQIVND (reference sequence). CDR3 length: 13 amino acids. V gave up 0 bases and J gave up 8 bases, with 10 bases separating them. The CDR3 nucleotides are TGTGCCAGTAGTATAGATCTGGGCAGGGAAGCTTTCTTT. The encoded protein is CASSIDLGREAFF.

The rearrangement links TRBV5-6 to TRBJ2-2, with 7 bases aligning to TRBD2. CDR1 and CDR2 (germline): SGHDT, YYEEEE. This CDR3 has 15 residues. V lost 2 bases, J lost 5 bases, and 6 bases stayed unmatched. CDR3 sequence (DNA): TGTGCCAGCAGCTTTGACACGGGGGGAACCGGGGAGCTGTTTTTT. As protein: CASSFDTGGTGELFF.

The J gene is TRBJ2-3, the V gene TRBV11-2; no definite D call. Germline CDR1 reads SGHAT; CDR2 reads FQNNGV. This CDR3 comprises 13 residues. V shed 2 bases and J shed 3 bases, with 6 bases lying between them. In DNA, the CDR3 is TGTGCCAGCAGCTTACCGAGAACAGATACGCAGTATTTT. It translates to CASSLPRTDTQYF.

The chain links TRBV30 to TRBJ1-2, with no clear D. Germline values: CDR1 GTSNPN, CDR2 SVGIG (reference sequence). V gave up 0 bases and J gave up 4 bases, with 12 bases separating them. CDR3 size: 14 residues. The CDR3, as DNA: TGTGCCTGGAGTGTAATCAGCTTGGGCTATGGCTACACCTTC. Residues: CAWSVISLGYGYTF.